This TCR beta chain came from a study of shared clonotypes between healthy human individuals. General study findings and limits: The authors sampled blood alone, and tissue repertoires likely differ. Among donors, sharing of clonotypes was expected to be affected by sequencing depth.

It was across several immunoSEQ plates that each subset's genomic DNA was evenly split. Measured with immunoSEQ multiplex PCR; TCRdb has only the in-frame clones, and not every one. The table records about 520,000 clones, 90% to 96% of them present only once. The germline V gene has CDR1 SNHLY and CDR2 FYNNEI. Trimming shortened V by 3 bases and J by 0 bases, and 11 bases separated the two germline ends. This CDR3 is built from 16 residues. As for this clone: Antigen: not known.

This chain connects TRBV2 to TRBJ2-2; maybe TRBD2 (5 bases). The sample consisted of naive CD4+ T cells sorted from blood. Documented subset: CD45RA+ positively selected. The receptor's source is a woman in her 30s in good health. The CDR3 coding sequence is TGTGCCAGCAGTGAGGTGCGACTAACGAACACCGGGGAGCTGTTTTTT. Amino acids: CASSEVRLTNTGELFF.